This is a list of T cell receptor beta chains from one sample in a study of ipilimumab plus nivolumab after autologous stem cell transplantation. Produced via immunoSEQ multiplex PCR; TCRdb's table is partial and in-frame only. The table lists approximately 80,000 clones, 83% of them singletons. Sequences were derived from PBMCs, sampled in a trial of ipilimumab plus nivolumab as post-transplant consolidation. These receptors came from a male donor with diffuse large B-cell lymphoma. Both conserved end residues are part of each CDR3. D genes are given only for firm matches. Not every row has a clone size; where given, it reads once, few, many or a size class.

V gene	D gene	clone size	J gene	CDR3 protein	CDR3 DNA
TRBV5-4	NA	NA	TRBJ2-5	CASSLDYGTQYF	TGTGCCAGCAGCTTGGACTATGGGACCCAGTACTTC
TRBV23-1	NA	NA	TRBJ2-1	CASSQAPSKGQFF	TGCGCCAGCAGTCAAGCTCCCTCGAAGGGGCAGTTCTTC
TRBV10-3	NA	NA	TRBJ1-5	CAISALPDSQPQHF	TGTGCCATCAGTGCCCTTCCGGACAGTCAGCCCCAGCATTTT
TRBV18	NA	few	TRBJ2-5	CASSPDEGYRYF	TGTGCCAGCTCCCCCGACGAGGGTTACCGGTACTTC
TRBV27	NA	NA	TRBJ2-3	CASSLKGPYTQYF	TGTGCCAGCAGTTTAAAAGGGCCATATACGCAGTATTTT
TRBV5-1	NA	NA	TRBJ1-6	CASSSGTPTLPLHF	TGCGCCAGCAGCTCCGGGACGCCCACTCTTCCCCTCCACTTT
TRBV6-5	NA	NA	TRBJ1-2	CASARDNYGYTF	TGTGCCAGCGCCCGGGATAACTATGGCTACACCTTC
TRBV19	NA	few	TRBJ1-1	CASSMGSGTSYTEAFF	TGTGCCAGTAGTATGGGGTCCGGGACATCATACACTGAAGCTTTCTTT
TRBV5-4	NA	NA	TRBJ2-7	CASSPTASSYEQYF	TGTGCCAGCAGCCCTACAGCTAGCTCCTACGAGCAGTACTTC
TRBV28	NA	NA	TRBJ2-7	CASSQKSYEQYF	TGTGCCAGCAGCCAAAAATCCTACGAGCAGTACTTC
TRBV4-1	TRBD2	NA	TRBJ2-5	CASSQGGGETQYF	TGCGCCAGCAGCCAAGGGGGGGGAGAGACCCAGTACTTC
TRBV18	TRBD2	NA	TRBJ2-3	CASSQQAGALTDTQYF	TGTGCCAGCTCCCAACAAGCGGGGGCCCTCACAGATACGCAGTATTTT
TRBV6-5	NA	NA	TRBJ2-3	CASTPNQGRTDTQYF	TGTGCCAGCACCCCCAACCAGGGGCGCACAGATACGCAGTATTTT
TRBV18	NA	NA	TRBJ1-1	CASSPSRENTEAFF	TGTGCCAGCTCACCATCGCGGGAGAACACTGAAGCTTTCTTT
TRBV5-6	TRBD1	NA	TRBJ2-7	CASSSLGQGPYEQYF	TGTGCCAGCAGCTCTCTGGGACAGGGACCCTACGAGCAGTACTTC
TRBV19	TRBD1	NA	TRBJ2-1	CASSLTGDDEQFF	TGTGCCAGTAGTCTTACAGGGGATGATGAGCAGTTCTTC
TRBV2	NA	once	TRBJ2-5	CASSAQGRETQYF	TGTGCCAGCAGTGCCCAGGGGCGGGAGACCCAGTACTTC
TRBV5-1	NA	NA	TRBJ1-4	CASSAEQGVGEKLFF	TGCGCCAGCAGCGCTGAACAGGGAGTTGGTGAAAAACTGTTTTTT
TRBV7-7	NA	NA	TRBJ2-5	CASSPRTIGETQYF	TGTGCTAGCAGCCCCCGGACTATCGGGGAGACCCAGTACTTC
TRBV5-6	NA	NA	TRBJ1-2	CASSKDYGYTF	TGTGCCAGCAGCAAGGACTATGGCTACACCTTC
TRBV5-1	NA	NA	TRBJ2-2	CASSLANTGELFF	TGCGCCAGCAGCTTGGCGAACACCGGGGAGCTGTTTTTT
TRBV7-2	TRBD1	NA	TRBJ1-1	CASSLVLQGSPAFF	TGTGCCAGCAGCTTAGTATTACAGGGGAGTCCGGCTTTCTTT
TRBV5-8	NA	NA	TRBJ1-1	CASSSRHWYNTEAFF	TGTGCCAGCAGCTCCCGCCACTGGTATAACACTGAAGCTTTCTTT
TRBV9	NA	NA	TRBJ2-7	CASSPGAASYEQYF	TGTGCCAGCAGCCCCGGCGCCGCCTCCTACGAGCAGTACTTC
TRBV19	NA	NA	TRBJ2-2	CASSIGNTGELFF	TGTGCCAGTAGTATCGGGAACACCGGGGAGCTGTTTTTT
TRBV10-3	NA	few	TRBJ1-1	CAIKGTANTEAFF	TGTGCCATCAAAGGGACGGCGAACACTGAAGCTTTCTTT
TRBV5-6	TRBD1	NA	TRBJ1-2	CASSTQQGMDGYTF	TGTGCCAGCAGCACCCAACAGGGGATGGATGGCTACACCTTC
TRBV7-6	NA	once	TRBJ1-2	CASSFLGEAGYTF	TGTGCCAGCAGCTTCTTAGGGGAGGCTGGCTACACCTTC
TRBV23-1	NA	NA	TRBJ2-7	CASSQMGELEYF	TGCGCCAGCAGTCAGATGGGGGAATTGGAGTACTTC
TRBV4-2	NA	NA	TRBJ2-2	CASSQDPARANTGELFF	TGTGCCAGCAGCCAAGATCCGGCGCGAGCGAACACCGGGGAGCTGTTTTTT
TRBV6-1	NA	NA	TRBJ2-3	CASSEGRGGIILNTQYF	TGTGCCAGCAGTGAAGGCCGCGGAGGGATCATATTAAATACGCAGTATTTT
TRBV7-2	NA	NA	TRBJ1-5	CASSLGRWRQPQHF	TGTGCCAGCAGCTTAGGTCGGTGGAGGCAGCCCCAGCATTTT
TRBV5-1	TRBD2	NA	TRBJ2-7	CASSLVTSPTYEQYF	TGCGCCAGCAGCTTAGTGACTAGCCCGACCTACGAGCAGTACTTC
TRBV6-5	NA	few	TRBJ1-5	CASSYSGSNQPQHF	TGTGCCAGCAGTTACTCGGGTAGCAATCAGCCCCAGCATTTT
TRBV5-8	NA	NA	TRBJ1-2	CASSLTHLVGYGYTF	TGTGCCAGCAGCCTGACTCATTTAGTGGGCTATGGCTACACCTTC
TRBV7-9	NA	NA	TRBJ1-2	CASSSPWVDYGYTF	TGTGCCAGCAGCTCCCCATGGGTCGACTATGGCTACACCTTC
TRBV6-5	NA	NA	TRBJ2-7	CASSYFPEAPYEQYF	TGTGCCAGCAGTTACTTTCCAGAGGCCCCCTACGAGCAGTACTTC
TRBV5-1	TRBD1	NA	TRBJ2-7	CASSLTGTGIYEQYF	TGCGCCAGCAGCTTAACCGGGACAGGGATCTACGAGCAGTACTTC
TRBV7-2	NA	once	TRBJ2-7	CASSSIRGGEQYF	TGTGCCAGCAGCTCAATCCGAGGGGGCGAGCAGTACTTC
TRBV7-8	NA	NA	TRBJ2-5	CASSLDEYQETQYF	TGTGCCAGCAGCTTAGACGAGTACCAAGAGACCCAGTACTTC
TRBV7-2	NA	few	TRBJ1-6	CASSGEGNSPLHF	TGTGCCAGCAGCGGTGAGGGGAATTCACCCCTCCACTTT
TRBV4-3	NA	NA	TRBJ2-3	CASSQEFGGAITDTQYF	TGCGCCAGCAGCCAAGAGTTCGGGGGTGCAATCACAGATACGCAGTATTTT
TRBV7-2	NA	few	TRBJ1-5	CASSLGQSNQPQHF	TGTGCCAGCAGCTTAGGACAGAGCAATCAGCCCCAGCATTTT
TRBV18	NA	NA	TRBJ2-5	CASSPPRGPGETQYF	TGTGCCAGCTCACCACCTCGGGGGCCCGGGGAGACCCAGTACTTC
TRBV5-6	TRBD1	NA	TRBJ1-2	CASSLVSGTGWHGYTF	TGTGCCAGCAGCTTGGTTTCCGGGACAGGGTGGCATGGCTACACCTTC
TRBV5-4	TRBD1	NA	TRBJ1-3	CASSLGRGQSAGNTIYF	TGTGCCAGCAGCTTGGGGAGGGGGCAGTCGGCTGGAAACACCATATATTTT
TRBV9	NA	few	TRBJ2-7	CASSPTSWGYEQYF	TGTGCCAGCAGCCCTACCTCGTGGGGTTACGAGCAGTACTTC
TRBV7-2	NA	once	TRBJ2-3	CASSYGDTQYF	TGTGCCAGCAGCTACGGGGATACGCAGTATTTT
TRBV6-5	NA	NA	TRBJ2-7	CASSSFSSYEQYF	TGTGCCAGCAGCTCTTTTAGCTCCTACGAGCAGTACTTC
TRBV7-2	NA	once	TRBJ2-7	CASSRALGVSSYEQYF	TGTGCCAGCAGCCGTGCTCTCGGTGTTAGCTCCTACGAGCAGTACTTC
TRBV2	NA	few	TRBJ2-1	CASRRTLEQFF	TGTGCCAGCAGACGCACTCTGGAGCAGTTCTTC
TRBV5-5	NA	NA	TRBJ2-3	CASSFQPISTDTQYF	TGTGCCAGCAGCTTTCAACCCATTAGCACAGATACGCAGTATTTT
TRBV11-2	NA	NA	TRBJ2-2	CASSLQGGTGELFF	TGTGCCAGCAGCTTACAGGGGGGAACCGGGGAGCTGTTTTTT
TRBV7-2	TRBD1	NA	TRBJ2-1	CASSLGVGGSGEQFF	TGTGCCAGCAGCTTAGGGGTAGGGGGCTCAGGTGAGCAGTTCTTC